The 26 T cell receptor beta chains below come from one sample, sequenced in a study of T cells expressing NK-cell markers. From the 5' RACE reads, TCRdb lists one entry per CDR3 protein and no DNA. In total, the table holds about 150,000 distinct CDR3 sequences. Sequenced sample: blood T cells: a sorted CD56 or NKG2C T cell subset, CD4+ or CD8+ T cells, or bulk PBMC T cells (not recorded which). These receptors were collected from a woman in her 50s in good health.

This rearrangement joins TRBV20-1 to TRBJ2-1; no DNA is available, so the TRBD2 call from TCRdb remains unchecked. The CDR3 has 17 amino acids. The germline V gene has CDR1 DFQATT and CDR2 SNEGSKA (reference sequence). The CDR3 loop is CSARDGTSGRIYNEQFF.

The rearrangement joins TRBV5-6 to TRBJ1-1. The CDR3 totals 14 residues. Per germline, CDR1 SGHDT and CDR2 YYEEEE. The CDR3 sequence: CASSRSYGNTEAFF.

The chain links TRBV25-1 to TRBJ2-6; TCRdb returns TRBD1, unconfirmable since there is no DNA. Germline lookup yields CDR1 MGHDK and CDR2 SYGVNS. CDR3 length: 16 amino acids. The CDR3 protein is CASSERGALGANVLTF.

The genes are TRBV29-1 and TRBJ2-7. The CDR3 totals 12 residues. CDR1 is SQVTM, CDR2 ANQGSEA, per germline. The CDR3 here is CSVGQDSYEQYF.

J is TRBJ2-5 and V is TRBV24-1; TCRdb lists TRBD2, though no DNA is available to test this call. This CDR3 has 13 amino acids. Germline V gives CDR1 KGHDR, CDR2 SFDVKD. The CDR3 spells CATSGGGQETQYF.

V is TRBV7-3 and J is TRBJ2-3; TCRdb lists TRBD2, though no DNA is available to test this call. The CDR3 loop spans 16 amino acids. Germline CDR1 and CDR2: SGHTA and FQGTGA. The CDR3 reads CASSGGDLPSTDTQYF.

The chain recombines TRBV20-1 with TRBJ2-7; no DNA is available, so the TRBD1 call from TCRdb remains unchecked. This CDR3 contains 15 residues. Per the germline V gene, CDR1 is DFQATT and CDR2 is SNEGSKA (reference sequence). CDR3 in amino acids: CSARGIQGAQDEQYF.

V usage is TRBV20-1 and J usage is TRBJ2-7; the D call from TCRdb, TRBD1, cannot be confirmed without DNA. Germline lookup yields CDR1 DFQATT and CDR2 SNEGSKA (reference sequence). This CDR3 is 13 amino acids long. The chain's CDR3 is CSASPGAGDEQYF.

The CDR3 is CSARAPGRYRTDTQYF. V is TRBV20-1 and J is TRBJ2-3; TCRdb indicates TRBD1, and absent DNA this call remains unverified. Germline CDR1 DFQATT, CDR2 SNEGSKA (reference sequence). The CDR3 extends over 16 amino acids.

The chain is built from TRBV7-9 and TRBJ2-7. The germline gives CDR1 SEHNR, CDR2 FQNEAQ (reference sequence). CDR3 length equals 15 residues. The CDR3 loop reads CASSPSELVSYEQYF.

The chain joins TRBV3-1 to TRBJ1-1; the TCRdb D gene call, TRBD1, has no DNA to confirm it. The CDR3 loop spans 17 amino acids. Germline V gene data show CDR1 as LGHDT and CDR2 as YNNKEL (reference sequence). CDR3 residues: CASSQDLTTGAYTEAFF.

The rearrangement joins TRBV29-1 to TRBJ1-1. This CDR3 is built from 14 residues. CDR1 is SQVTM, CDR2 ANQGSEA, per germline. This CDR3 reads CSVEDLASHTEAFF. The whole variable domain, remainder taken from reference TRBV29-1 and TRBJ1-1, is SAVISQKPSRDICQRGTSLTIQCQVDSQVTMMFWYRQQPGQSLTLIATANQGSEATYESGFVIDKFPISRPNLTFSTLTVSNMSPEDSSIYLCSVEDLASHTEAFFGQGTRLTVV.

The chain has TRBV11-3 and TRBJ2-2. The CDR3 has 14 amino acids. CDR1 SGHNT and CDR2 YENEEA come from the germline V gene. CDR3 in amino acids: CASSSYRNTGELFF.

The genes are TRBV18 and TRBJ2-1; checking the TCRdb D call of TRBD1 is not possible without DNA. The CDR3 extends over 15 amino acids. Germline V gene lookup returns CDR1 KGHSH and CDR2 LQKENI. The CDR3 loop is CASSDQEQGRDEQFF.

The rearrangement uses TRBV7-8 and TRBJ2-1. CDR1 and CDR2 (germline): SGHVS, FQNEAQ. CDR3 length: 13 residues. CDR3 sequence reads: CASSSYPDDEQFF.

The chain combines TRBV2 with TRBJ1-2. Germline CDR1 is SNHLY and CDR2 is FYNNEI. The CDR3 spans 12 residues. The CDR3 protein is CARRREGYGYTF.

V gene TRBV9 combines with J gene TRBJ1-2. The CDR3 spans 14 residues. CDR1 is SGDLS and CDR2 is YYNGEE in the germline V gene. The CDR3: CASSDSGVNYGYTF.

V usage is TRBV4-1 and J usage is TRBJ2-6. Germline V gene sequence: CDR1 MGHRA, CDR2 YSYEKL. This CDR3 is 15 amino acids long. Here the CDR3 reads CASSQVGGGANVLTF.

The chain carries TRBV7-9 and TRBJ2-3. This CDR3 spans 13 amino acids. Germline CDR1 is SEHNR and CDR2 is FQNEAQ (reference sequence). CDR3 residues: CASSPSNSDTQYF.

V gene TRBV2 combines with J gene TRBJ1-4; the TCRdb D gene call, TRBD1, has no DNA to confirm it. The CDR3 is 16 residues long. Germline V CDR1 and CDR2: SNHLY, FYNNEI. The CDR3 sequence: CASKILTGFEGEKLFF.

The genes are TRBV2 and TRBJ2-1; as DNA is missing, the TRBD2 call by TCRdb cannot be tested. Germline V gene lookup returns CDR1 SNHLY and CDR2 FYNNEI. The CDR3 consists of 15 residues. CDR3 sequence: CASSPAEGLDNEQFF.

The chain employs TRBV12-5 and TRBJ1-5. Germline loops: CDR1 LGHNT, CDR2 FRNRAP. This CDR3 contains 13 residues. CDR3 loop: CASASKYNQPQHF.

The rearrangement links TRBV29-1 to TRBJ2-7; checking the TCRdb D call of TRBD1 is not possible without DNA. The CDR3 loop spans 11 amino acids. Germline loops: CDR1 SQVTM, CDR2 ANQGSEA. This CDR3 reads CSGQGSNEQYF.

This chain uses TRBV12-3 or TRBV12-4 with TRBJ2-4; TCRdb reports TRBD1, a call that lacks DNA to check it against. This CDR3 is built from 15 residues. The CDR3 loop is CASSSTMTGKNIQYF.

This sequence joins TRBV4-1 and TRBJ1-5; TCRdb picks TRBD1, but there is no DNA to check that call. The CDR3 is made up of 17 amino acids. CDR1 MGHRA and CDR2 YSYEKL come from the germline V gene. The CDR3 region is CASSQLDRAGVNQPQHF.

The chain uses TRBV19 and TRBJ2-3. CDR3 length: 16 amino acids. Looked up from germline, CDR1 is LNHDA and CDR2 is SQIVND (reference sequence). CDR3 in amino acids: CASSIRGTRDTDTQYF.